The 27 T cell receptor beta chains reported below all come from one sample, sequenced in a study of tumor and adjacent non-tumor tissue in lung cancer. Three rounds of nested PCR, following a modified ARM-PCR protocol, produced the TCRbeta library. TCRdb recomputed calls from the multiplex PCR reads with MiXCR, one row per CDR3 protein. The sample has more than 90,000 distinct CDR3 sequences; 67% are singletons. RNA was extracted from bulk tissue without any cell sorting. What was sequenced was lung tumor tissue. The receptors were sampled from a man in his 60s with non-small cell lung cancer.

The chain is built from TRBV6-1 and TRBJ2-5; 10 bases line up with TRBD1. The CDR3 is 16 residues long. Germline-derived CDR1 and CDR2 are MNHNS and SASEGT. J gave up 3 bases and V 7 bases, and 11 bases lay outside the gene matches. CDR3 protein: CASTRRQGALEETQYF. CDR3 nucleotide sequence: TGTGCCAGCACTCGAAGACAGGGGGCTTTGGAAGAGACCCAGTACTTC.

For this clonotype: Here the CDR3 omits its conserved ending phenylalanine or tryptophan, so a read error is the likely source. The V gene is TRBV12-3 or TRBV12-4, the J gene TRBJ2-3; 9 bases line up with TRBD1. The CDR3 loop spans 16 amino acids. The CDR3 sequence is CASSSSDRGSTDTQYL. The CDR3 DNA sequence: TGTGCCAGTAGTTCCAGTGACAGGGGGAGCACAGATACACAGTATCTT.

About this clonotype itself: This CDR3 fails to terminate in the conserved phenylalanine or tryptophan, so it likely reflects a read error. The CDR3 is CAGSSPGTVYDEQFS. In nucleotides, the CDR3 is TGTGCCGGCAGCTCTCCCGGGACAGTATACGATGAGCAGTTCTCC. This chain links TRBV11-1 with TRBJ2-1; 7 positions agree with TRBD1. Germline V gives CDR1 SGHAT, CDR2 FQDESV (reference sequence). The CDR3 contains 15 residues.

Concerning this clonotype: Relative to the germline gene, one junction end is altered; a read error may explain this. The chain couples TRBV12-3 or TRBV12-4 to TRBJ2-5, with 7 bases matching TRBD1. The CDR3 is made up of 15 amino acids. This CDR3 is CASSSTTGLAETKYF. CDR3 DNA sequence: TGTGCCAGCAGTTCAACGACAGGGCTTGCGGAGACCAAGTATTTC.

In the case of this clonotype: Given a much more abundant clone one base away, this may be a read error. The chain uses TRBV5-6 and TRBJ1-2, with D unclear. Trimming took off 2 bases at V and 10 bases at J, with 27 bases between the two ends. Germline V gene data show CDR1 as SGHDT and CDR2 as YYEEEE. This CDR3 is 17 amino acids long. CDR3 sequence reads: CASSLMGKGLSWTDYTF. The CDR3 DNA follows: TGTGCCAGCAGCTTAATGGGGAAGGGTCTATCGTGGACTGACTACACCTTC. Using reference TRBV5-6 and TRBJ1-2 for the parts outside the CDR3, the full variable domain is DAGVTQSPTHLIKTRGQQVTLRCSPKSGHDTVSWYQQALGQGPQFIFQYYEEEERQRGNFPDRFSGHQFPNYSSELNVNALLLGDSALYLCASSLMGKGLSWTDYTFGSGTRLTVV.

A remark on this clonotype: This could be a read error, since a much larger clone is one nucleotide away. V usage is TRBV5-1 and J usage is TRBJ2-6; D not certain. Germline CDR1 is SGHRS and CDR2 is YFSETQ. CDR3 length: 14 amino acids. For the CDR3, the DNA is TGCGCCAACAGCCCTGGCGGTGGGGCCAACGTCCTGACTTTC. Its protein product is CANSPGGGANVLTF.

Note on this clonotype: Germline and junction disagree at one end, which may indicate a read error. The chain uses TRBV12-3 or TRBV12-4 and TRBJ2-7; D is possibly TRBD2 (6 bases). The end of the DNA is better explained by TRBJ2-1, so the J call may be wrong. The CDR3 has 14 residues. Here the CDR3 reads CVSSVSGLSYEQFF. The CDR3 nucleotides are TGTGTCAGCAGCGTTAGCGGTTTAAGCTACGAGCAGTTCTTC.

As regards this clonotype: An end of the junction differs from the germline gene, which may be a read error. The genes are TRBV7-8 and TRBJ1-2, with D unclear. The CDR3 loop spans 13 amino acids. Germline V lookup: CDR1 SGHVS, CDR2 FQNEAQ. CDR3 region: CAISLDGSYGYTF. The CDR3 nucleotides are TGTGCCATCAGCTTAGACGGCAGCTATGGCTACACTTTC.

This chain links TRBV30 with TRBJ2-1; tentatively, D is TRBD2 (6 bases). Germline values: CDR1 GTSNPN, CDR2 SVGIG (reference sequence). The CDR3 is 12 amino acids. Trimming took off 2 bases at V and 16 bases at J, with 18 bases between the two ends. In DNA, the CDR3 is TGTGCCTGGAGTTTTGGGGGGTATGAGCTATTCTTC. This translates into CAWSFGGYELFF. Complete variable domain (other parts from reference TRBV30 and TRBJ2-1): SQTIHQWPATLVQPVGSPLSLECTVEGTSNPNLYWYRQAAGRGLQLLFYSVGIGQISSEVPQNLSASRPQDRQFILSSKKLLLSDSGFYLCAWSFGGYELFFGPGTRLTVL.

V usage is TRBV6-1 and J usage is TRBJ1-2, with D tentatively TRBD1 (6 bases). Germline assignment: CDR1 MNHNS and CDR2 SASEGT. CDR3 length: 18 residues. V was pared by 6 bases and J by 3 bases, with 26 bases between. CDR3 bases: TGTGCCAGCAGGGAGGTCGACAGGACATTCGTTAAGGACTATGGCTACACCTTC. Protein sequence: CASREVDRTFVKDYGYTF.

As concerns this clonotype: No DNA is shown, since the ends of the CDR3 on it are uncertain; the CDR3 is the one TCRdb lists. The rearrangement links TRBV10-2 to TRBJ1-2. The CDR3 is 13 residues long, ends included. Germline CDR1 reads WSHSY; CDR2 reads SAAADI. CDR3 sequence reads: CANSGDWFYGCTF.

This clonotype was recorded only once. This chain links TRBV11-3 with TRBJ2-3; D perhaps matches TRBD1 (6 bases). Trimming stripped 5 bases from V and 6 bases from J, with 12 bases between. The germline V gene has CDR1 SGHNT and CDR2 YENEEA. The CDR3 runs 13 residues. CDR3 in DNA: TGTGCCAGCAGCAACGACAGGTCTGATACGCAGTATTTT. Its translation: CASSNDRSDTQYF.

CDR3 protein: CASSITRGYNEQFF. In DNA, the CDR3 is TGTGCCAGCAGCATAACTAGGGGGTACAATGAGCAGTTCTTC. The chain carries TRBV11-1 and TRBJ2-1; perhaps TRBD1 as D (6 bases). The V end was cut by 5 bases, the J end by 4 bases, with 12 bases between. The CDR3 is made up of 14 amino acids. Germline CDR1 SGHAT, CDR2 FQDESV (reference sequence).

In regard to this clonotype: Here the CDR3 omits its conserved ending phenylalanine or tryptophan, so a read error is the likely source. The chain has TRBV11-2 and TRBJ1-2; D is unclear. The CDR3 runs 13 residues. The V gene's germline CDR1 is SGHAT and CDR2 FQNNGV. CDR3 loop: CTSSLLGKTGYTL. The CDR3 DNA reads as TGTACCAGCAGCTTATTGGGAAAAACAGGCTACACCCTC.

This clonotype was seen only a few times. The CDR3 is CSGVGVAADTQYF. The CDR3 bases are TGCAGCGGGGTGGGAGTAGCGGCAGATACGCAGTATTTT. The chain is built from TRBV20-1 and TRBJ2-3; D possibly corresponds to TRBD2 (6 bases). The CDR3 totals 13 residues. Germline CDR1 reads DFQATT; CDR2 reads SNEGSKA (reference sequence).

The rearrangement joins TRBV11-3 to TRBJ2-3, with TRBD2 identical over 7 bases. V shed 1 base and J 5 bases; nucleotides not matched to a gene: 6. The CDR3 contains 15 residues. The germline V gene encodes CDR1 SGHNT and CDR2 YENEEA. The CDR3 protein is CASSLGSSGEDTQYF. CDR3 coding DNA: TGTGCCAGCAGCTTAGGATCTAGCGGAGAAGATACGCAGTATTTT.

Worth noting for this clonotype: Being one base from a much bigger clone, this may be a read error. The chain combines TRBV14 with TRBJ1-5; TRBD1 aligns across 8 bases. With the DNA end fitting TRBJ2-3 better, the J assignment may be wrong. There are 19 residues in the CDR3. CDR1 and CDR2 from the germline V gene are SGHDN and FVKESK. Here the CDR3 reads CASSQVGQGPRISNQPQYF. The CDR3 DNA sequence: TGTGCCAGCAGCCAAGTAGGACAGGGCCCACGAATTAGCAATCAGCCCCAGTATTTT.

As regards this clonotype: A read error may account for a junction end that differs from germline. This chain joins TRBV11-3 and TRBJ2-7; 11 nucleotides align to TRBD2. This CDR3 contains 15 residues. Germline CDR1 and CDR2: SGHNT and YENEEA. The CDR3 region has the DNA TGTCCCAGTAGGAGGGCTAGCGGGAGGTCCTACGAGCAGTACTTT. This gives the protein CPSRRASGRSYEQYF.

Concerning this clonotype itself: A read error may produce the germline difference seen at one junction end. The chain uses TRBV10-2 and TRBJ1-5, with a possible D match to TRBD1 (6 bases). The CDR3 is 14 residues long. The germline gives CDR1 WSHSY, CDR2 SAAADI. The DNA for the CDR3 is TGCGCCAGTAGTGATTTGAAGGGGGGTCAGCCCCAGCCTTTT. Translated, it gives CASSDLKGGQPQPF.

Details on this clonotype: The junction departs from the called germline gene at one end, perhaps through a read error. V and J are TRBV4-2 and TRBJ2-7; D ambiguous. Per the germline V gene, CDR1 is LGHNA and CDR2 is YNFKEQ. The CDR3 spans 13 residues. The CDR3 DNA reads TGTGTCAGCAGCCAAGGATCGAACGGAGAGCAGTACTTC. Protein product: CVSSQGSNGEQYF.

To note about this clonotype: This clone may be a read error of a much larger clone one base away. The chain links TRBV7-9 to TRBJ2-3, with unresolved D. This CDR3 comprises 17 residues. From germline, CDR1 is SEHNR and CDR2 FQNEAQ (reference sequence). V lost 11 bases, J lost 2 bases, and 26 bases lay in between. CDR3 sequence: CAGALPTGRFYTDTQYF. The CDR3 DNA is TGTGCCGGCGCACTACCAACCGGGCGGTTCTACACAGATACGCAGTATTTT.

Worth noting for this clonotype: A clone one base away is much larger, so this may be a read error. The chain uses TRBV20-1 and TRBJ1-2, with 8 bases aligning to TRBD1. Germline CDR1 and CDR2: DFQATT and SNEGSKA (reference sequence). The CDR3 covers 14 residues. The J segment lost 4 bases and the V segment lost 2 bases, leaving 6 bases of the junction unmatched. CDR3 protein: CSARLNRGVYGYTF. The CDR3 DNA reads TGCAGTGCTAGATTAAACAGGGGGGTCTATGGCTACACCTTC.

The genes are TRBV2 and TRBJ1-3, with D unresolved. CDR1 and CDR2 (germline): SNHLY, FYNNEI. The CDR3 is made up of 14 amino acids. This chain's CDR3 is CTSSPGRAGNTIYF. CDR3 DNA sequence: TGTACTAGCAGCCCCGGTCGGGCTGGAAACACCATATATTTT.

As to this clonotype: A much larger clone lies one base from this, so it may be a read error. The conserved phenylalanine or tryptophan is not found at the CDR3 terminus, so this likely reflects a read error. The V and J genes are TRBV7-9 and TRBJ2-5, with 9 bases matching TRBD1. This CDR3 is 13 amino acids long. V gave up 5 bases and J gave up 5 bases; unmatched junction bases: 3. Germline V lookup: CDR1 SEHNR, CDR2 FQNEAQ (reference sequence). The CDR3 region is CASSSGTGETQYS. Here the CDR3 DNA reads TGTGCCAGCAGCAGTGGGACAGGGGAGACCCAGTACTCC.

As for this clonotype: This may be a read error: a much more frequent sequence differs by one nucleotide. The V call is TRBV28, the J call TRBJ2-1, with TRBD1 matching 7 bases. The CDR3 contains 14 residues. Losses at the gene ends were 4 bases for V and 7 bases for J; bases not matched to a gene: 7. Germline V gives CDR1 MDHEN, CDR2 SYDVKM. CDR3 bases: TGTGCCAGCAGTTCAAAGGGGGCCGATAATGAGCAGTTCTTC. It is translated as CASSSKGADNEQFF.

This clonotype was detected many times. The genes are TRBV6-2 or TRBV6-3 and TRBJ2-3, with TRBD2 identical over 13 bases. Trimming removed 6 bases from V and 0 bases from J; junction bases left unmatched: 6. Per the germline V gene, CDR1 is MNHEY and CDR2 is SVGEGT. This CDR3 contains 17 residues. Written as DNA, the CDR3 is TGTGCCAGCAGCACTAGCGGGAGGGCCACTAGCACAGATACGCAGTATTTT. It encodes CASSTSGRATSTDTQYF.

This sequence joins TRBV29-1 and TRBJ2-6; 7 nucleotides align to TRBD1. Germline CDR1 reads SQVTM; CDR2 reads ANQGSEA. V shed 8 bases and J 2 bases; nucleotides not matched to a gene: 6. CDR3 length equals 14 residues. CDR3 region: CSLVTGAGANVLTF. The CDR3 coding sequence is TGCAGCCTAGTAACAGGGGCTGGGGCCAACGTCCTGACTTTC.